A selection of T cell receptor beta chains follows, all from one sample in a study of post-analysis software for immune sequencing data. TCRdb itself ran the PCR reads through MiXCR, one entry per CDR3 protein. The repertoire has about 760,000 distinct CDR3 sequences, 25% to 30% of them found once; the top ten carry more than 0.55%. The sample was blood. The source is a girl between 5 and 17 years old with multiple sclerosis. CDR3s include the opening cysteine and the closing phenylalanine or tryptophan. D genes are given only for firm matches. Not all rows give a size; the values are once, few, many and, for expanded clones, a class.

TRBV4-1	.	.	TRBJ1-1	TGCGCCAGCAGCCAAGATCGCCGGGCGGCGACAGGGAACACTGAAGCTTTCTTT	CASSQDRRAATGNTEAFF
TRBV9	TRBD2	.	TRBJ2-1	TGTGCCAGCAGCGTAGGGGCTAGCGGAGCCTACAATGAGCAGTTCTTC	CASSVGASGAYNEQFF
TRBV19	TRBD2	few	TRBJ2-1	TGTGCCAGTAGTACCCGATTATGGACTAGCGGGCTCTACAATGAGCAGTTCTTC	CASSTRLWTSGLYNEQFF
TRBV10-3	.	.	TRBJ2-7	TGTGCCACATCAACGGGCATCCCCTACGAGCAGTACTTC	CATSTGIPYEQYF
TRBV20-1	TRBD2	few	TRBJ2-5	TGCAGTGCTAGCGTTAGCGGGGGATGGGAGACCCAGTACTTC	CSASVSGGWETQYF
TRBV29-1	.	.	TRBJ2-5	TGCAGCGTTGAAGATCAACTGGGCCTGGAGACCCAGTACTTC	CSVEDQLGLETQYF
TRBV11-2	.	.	TRBJ1-1	TGTGCCAGCAGCTTTGGTCTGACGGTGAACACTGAAGCTTTCTTT	CASSFGLTVNTEAFF
TRBV5-1	.	few	TRBJ1-2	TGCGCCAGCAGCGGAGGCGCCAGGAACTATGGCTACACCTTC	CASSGGARNYGYTF
TRBV20-1	.	.	TRBJ1-6	TGCAGTGCTAGAGAGACCCTGGGGAATTCACCCCCCCACTTT	CSARETLGNSPPHF
TRBV3-1	.	once	TRBJ1-2	TGTGCCAGCAGCCAAGGTGAGCCCTATGGCTACACCTTC	CASSQGEPYGYTF
TRBV5-1	.	.	TRBJ2-5	TGCGTCAGCAGCGTGACCGAAACAGGCTCTCCGGAGTACTTC	CVSSVTETGSPEYF
TRBV29-1	.	many	TRBJ2-7	TGCAGCGTTGTAGGAGGGTACGAGCAGTACTTC	CSVVGGYEQYF
TRBV7-9	TRBD2	.	TRBJ2-2	TGTGCCAGCAGCTTAGGACTAGCCTCTCGGACCGGGGAGCTGTTTTTT	CASSLGLASRTGELFF
TRBV12-3/TRBV12-4	.	few	TRBJ2-5	TGTGCCAGCAGTTACCGGGAAGAAGAGACCCAGTACTTC	CASSYREEETQYF
TRBV7-2	TRBD1	.	TRBJ2-1	TGTGCCAGCAGCCGACAGGGTAGCTCCTACAATGAGCAGTTCTTC	CASSRQGSSYNEQFF
TRBV7-9	TRBD2	few	TRBJ2-1	TGTGCCAGCAGCCCTCTACTAGCGGGGGAGAACTACAATGAGCAGTTCTTC	CASSPLLAGENYNEQFF
TRBV20-1	TRBD2	few	TRBJ2-7	TGCAGTGCCGGGACTAGCGGGAGTCTATCCTACGAGCAGTACTTC	CSAGTSGSLSYEQYF